Described below is a single T cell receptor beta chain sequence and its context. The source of the sample is a study of technical replicates of blood from a few donors. The V and J ends lost 4 bases and 10 bases respectively, with 14 bases between them. The CDR3 totals 12 residues. Germline CDR1 and CDR2: MGHDK and SYGVNS. Sequencing used immunoSEQ multiplex PCR; TCRdb keeps in-frame clones, though not all of them. The sample has fewer than 80,000 clones; around 92% are singletons. This sequence originates from a human donor in good health. Some clones in this sample may be carry-over from other donors' samples. Sample: PBMCs. The V and J genes are TRBV25-1 and TRBJ2-7; D gene unclear. CDR3 DNA: TGTGCCAGCAGTGGACCAGGCCGCGTTCAGTACTTC. The encoded protein is CASSGPGRVQYF.